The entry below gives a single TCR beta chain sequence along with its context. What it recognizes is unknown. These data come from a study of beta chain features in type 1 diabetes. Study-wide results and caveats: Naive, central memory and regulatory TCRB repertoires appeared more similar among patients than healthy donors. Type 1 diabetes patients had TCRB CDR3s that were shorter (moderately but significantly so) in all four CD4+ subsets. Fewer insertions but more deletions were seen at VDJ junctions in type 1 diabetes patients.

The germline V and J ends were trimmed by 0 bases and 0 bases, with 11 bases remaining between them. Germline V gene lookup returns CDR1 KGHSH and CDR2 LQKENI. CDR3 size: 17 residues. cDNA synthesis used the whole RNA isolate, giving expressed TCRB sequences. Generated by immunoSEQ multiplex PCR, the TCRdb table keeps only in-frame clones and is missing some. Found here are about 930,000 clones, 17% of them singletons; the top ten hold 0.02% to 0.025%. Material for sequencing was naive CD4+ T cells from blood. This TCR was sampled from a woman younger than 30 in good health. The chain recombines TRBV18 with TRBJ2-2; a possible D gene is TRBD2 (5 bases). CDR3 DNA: TGTGCCAGCTCACCACCGGGTAGCGTAGCGAACACCGGGGAGCTGTTTTTT. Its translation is CASSPPGSVANTGELFF.